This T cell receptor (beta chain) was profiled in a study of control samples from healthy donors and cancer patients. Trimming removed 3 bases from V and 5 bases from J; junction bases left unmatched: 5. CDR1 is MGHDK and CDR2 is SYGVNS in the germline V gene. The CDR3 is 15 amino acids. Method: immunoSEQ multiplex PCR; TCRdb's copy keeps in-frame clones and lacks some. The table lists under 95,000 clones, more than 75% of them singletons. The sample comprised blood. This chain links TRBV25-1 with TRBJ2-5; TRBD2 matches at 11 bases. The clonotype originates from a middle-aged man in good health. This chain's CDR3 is CASSDRLAGGETQYF. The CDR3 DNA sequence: TGTGCCAGCAGTGACCGGCTAGCGGGAGGTGAGACCCAGTACTTC.